This entry describes one T cell receptor beta chain. Its target is unknown. The entry originates in a study of identifying expanded T cells in peripheral blood. J was trimmed by 0 bases and V by 4 bases; bases with no gene match: 3. The CDR3 sequence is 15 residues long. Germline V lookup: CDR1 SGHNT, CDR2 YYREEE (reference sequence). Healthy donors had no documented immune events, such as infections, while sampled. Study results and caveats: Over around two and four weeks, about 15 and 19 clones changed, versus around 1.2 between replicates.

Sequenced by immunoSEQ multiplex PCR; TCRdb stores in-frame clones only, minus some. Here the sample spans 58,000 or so clones, over 75% being singletons. The receptor was derived from a person aged 18 to 75 in good health. Source material: blood. This chain connects TRBV5-4 to TRBJ2-1; 8 bases line up with TRBD1. CDR3 in DNA: TGTGCCAGCAGCCCAGACAGGGGCTCCTACAATGAGCAGTTCTTC. This encodes CASSPDRGSYNEQFF.